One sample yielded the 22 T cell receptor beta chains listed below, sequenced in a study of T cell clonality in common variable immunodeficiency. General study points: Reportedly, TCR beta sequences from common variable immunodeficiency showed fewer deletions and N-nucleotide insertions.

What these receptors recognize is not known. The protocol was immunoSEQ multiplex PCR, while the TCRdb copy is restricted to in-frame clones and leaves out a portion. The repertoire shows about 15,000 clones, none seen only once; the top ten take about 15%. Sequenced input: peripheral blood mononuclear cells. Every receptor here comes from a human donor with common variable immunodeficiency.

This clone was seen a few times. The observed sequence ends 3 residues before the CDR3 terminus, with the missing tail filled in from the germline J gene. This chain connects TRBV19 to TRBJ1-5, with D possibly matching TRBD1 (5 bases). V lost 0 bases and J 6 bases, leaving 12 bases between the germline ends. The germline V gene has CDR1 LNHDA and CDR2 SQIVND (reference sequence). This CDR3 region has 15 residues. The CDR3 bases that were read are TGTGCCAGTAGTATAGAAAGGGGCGGGGGTCAGCCC. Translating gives CASSIERGGGQP. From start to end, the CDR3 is CASSIERGGGQPQHF.

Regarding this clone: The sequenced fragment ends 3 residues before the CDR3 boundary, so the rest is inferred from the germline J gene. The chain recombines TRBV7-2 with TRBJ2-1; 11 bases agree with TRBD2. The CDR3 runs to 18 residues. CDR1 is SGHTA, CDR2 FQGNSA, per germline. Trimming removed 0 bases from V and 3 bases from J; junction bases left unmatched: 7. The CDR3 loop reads CASSLARLAGGLYNEQFF. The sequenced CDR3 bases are TGTGCCAGCAGCTTAGCGCGGCTAGCGGGAGGCCTCTACAATGAG.

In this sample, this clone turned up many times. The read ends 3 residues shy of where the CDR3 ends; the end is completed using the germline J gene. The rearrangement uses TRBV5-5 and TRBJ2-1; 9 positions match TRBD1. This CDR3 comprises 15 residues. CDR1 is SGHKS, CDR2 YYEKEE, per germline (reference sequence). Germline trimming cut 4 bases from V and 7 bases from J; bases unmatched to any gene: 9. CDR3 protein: CASSIQGARENEQFF. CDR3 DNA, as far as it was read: TGTGCCAGCAGCATACAGGGGGCAAGAGAAAATGAG.

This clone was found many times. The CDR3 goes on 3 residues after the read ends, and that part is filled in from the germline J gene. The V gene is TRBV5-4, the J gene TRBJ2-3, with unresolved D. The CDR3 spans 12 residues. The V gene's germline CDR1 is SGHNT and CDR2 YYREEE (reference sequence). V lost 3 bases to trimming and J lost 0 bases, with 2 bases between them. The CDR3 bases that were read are TGTGCCAGCAGCTCAAGCACAGATACG. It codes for CASSSSTDT. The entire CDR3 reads CASSSSTDTQYF.

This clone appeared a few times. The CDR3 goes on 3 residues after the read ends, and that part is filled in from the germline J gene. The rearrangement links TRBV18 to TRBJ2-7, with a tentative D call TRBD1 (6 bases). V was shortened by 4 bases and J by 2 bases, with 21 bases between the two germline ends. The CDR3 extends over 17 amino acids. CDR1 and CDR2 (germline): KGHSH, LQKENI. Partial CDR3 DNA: TGTGCCAGCTCACTTACCCTACAGGGAATTGGGACCTACGAG. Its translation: CASSLTLQGIGTYE. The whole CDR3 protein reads CASSLTLQGIGTYEQYF.

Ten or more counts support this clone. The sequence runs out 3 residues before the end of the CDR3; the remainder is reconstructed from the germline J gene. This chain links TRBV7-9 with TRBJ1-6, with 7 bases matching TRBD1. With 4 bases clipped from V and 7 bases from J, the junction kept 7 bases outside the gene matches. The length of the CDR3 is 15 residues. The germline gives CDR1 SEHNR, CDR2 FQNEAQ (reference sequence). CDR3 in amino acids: CASSSRQGPNSPLHF. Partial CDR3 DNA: TGTGCCAGCAGCTCCCGACAGGGACCAAATTCACCC.

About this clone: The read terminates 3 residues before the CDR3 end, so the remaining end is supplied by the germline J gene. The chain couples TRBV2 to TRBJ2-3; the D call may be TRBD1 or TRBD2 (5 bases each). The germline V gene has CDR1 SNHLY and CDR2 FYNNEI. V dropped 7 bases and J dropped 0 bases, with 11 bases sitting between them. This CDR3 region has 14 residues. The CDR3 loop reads CASKRGSSTDTQYF. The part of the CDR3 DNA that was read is TGTGCCAGCAAGAGGGGTTCTAGCACAGATACG.

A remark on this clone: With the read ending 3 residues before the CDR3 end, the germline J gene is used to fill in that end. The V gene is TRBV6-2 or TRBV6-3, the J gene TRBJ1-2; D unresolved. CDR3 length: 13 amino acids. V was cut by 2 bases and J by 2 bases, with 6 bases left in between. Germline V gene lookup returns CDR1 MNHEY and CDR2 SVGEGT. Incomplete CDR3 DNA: TGTGCCAGCAGTTACAAGGGCAACTATGGC. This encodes CASSYKGNYG. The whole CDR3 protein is CASSYKGNYGYTF.

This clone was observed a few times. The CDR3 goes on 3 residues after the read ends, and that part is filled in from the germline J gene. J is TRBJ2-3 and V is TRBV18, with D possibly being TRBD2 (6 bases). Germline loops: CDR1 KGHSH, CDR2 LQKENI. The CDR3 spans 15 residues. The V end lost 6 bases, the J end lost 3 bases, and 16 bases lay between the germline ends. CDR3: CASSSIGGRTDTQYF. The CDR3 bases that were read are TGTGCCAGCTCGTCAATTGGGGGGAGGACAGATACG.

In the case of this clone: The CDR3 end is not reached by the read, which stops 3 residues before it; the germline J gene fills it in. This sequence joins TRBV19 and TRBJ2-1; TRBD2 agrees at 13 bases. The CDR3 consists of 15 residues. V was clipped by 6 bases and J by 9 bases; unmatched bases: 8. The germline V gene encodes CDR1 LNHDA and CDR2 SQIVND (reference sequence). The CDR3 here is CASRRTSGSSGEQFF. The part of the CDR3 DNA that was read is TGTGCCAGTAGAAGGACTAGCGGGAGCTCCGGTGAG.

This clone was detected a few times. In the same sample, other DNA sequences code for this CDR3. The sequenced CDR3 bases are TGTGCCAGCAGACCCACAGGGGGCAATCAGCCC. Protein sequence: CASRPTGGNQP. The complete CDR3 protein is CASRPTGGNQPQHF. The V gene is TRBV2, the J gene TRBJ1-5, with 7 nucleotides matching TRBD1. The read comes to an end 3 residues before the CDR3 does, leaving the germline J gene to fill in the end. This CDR3 contains 14 residues. Trimming at V came to 6 bases and at J to 2 bases, leaving 4 bases not matched to a gene. Germline V lookup: CDR1 SNHLY, CDR2 FYNNEI. Supplemented by reference TRBV2 and TRBJ1-5, the full variable domain reads EPEVTQTPSHQVTQMGQEVILRCVPISNHLYFYWYRQILGQKVEFLVSFYNNEISEKSEIFDDQFSVERPDGSNFTLKIRSTKLEDSAMYFCASRPTGGNQPQHFGDGTRLSIL.

The CDR3 bases that were read are TGTGCCAGCAGCACCGAACTGGCAGGGAAGGGAAACACC. Its protein product is CASSTELAGKGNT. The whole CDR3 protein is CASSTELAGKGNTIYF. The chain employs TRBV7-6 and TRBJ1-3; D is perhaps TRBD1 (5 bases). With the read ending 3 residues before the CDR3 end, the germline J gene is used to fill in that end. The CDR3 consists of 16 residues. V lost 5 bases and J 4 bases, leaving 18 bases between the germline ends. Germline CDR1 reads SGHVS; CDR2 reads FNYEAQ.

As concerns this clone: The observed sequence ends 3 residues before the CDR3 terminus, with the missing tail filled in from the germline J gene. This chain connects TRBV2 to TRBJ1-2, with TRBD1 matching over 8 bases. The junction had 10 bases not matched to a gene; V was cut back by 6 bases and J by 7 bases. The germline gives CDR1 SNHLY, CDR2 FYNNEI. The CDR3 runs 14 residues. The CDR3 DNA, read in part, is TGTGCCAGCAGGCAGACAGGGGAGTGGAGTGGC. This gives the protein CASRQTGEWSG. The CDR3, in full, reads CASRQTGEWSGYTF.

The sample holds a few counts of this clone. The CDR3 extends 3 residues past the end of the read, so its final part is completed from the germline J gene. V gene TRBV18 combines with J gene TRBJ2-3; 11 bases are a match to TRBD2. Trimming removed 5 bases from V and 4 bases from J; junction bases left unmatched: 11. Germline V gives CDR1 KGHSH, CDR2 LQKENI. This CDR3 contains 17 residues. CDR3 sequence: CASSNLRLAGGADTQYF. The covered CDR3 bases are TGTGCCAGCTCAAACCTACGGCTAGCGGGAGGAGCAGATACG. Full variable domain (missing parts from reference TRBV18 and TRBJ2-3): NAGVMQNPRHLVRRRGQEARLRCSPMKGHSHVYWYRQLPEEGLKFMVYLQKENIIDESGMPKERFSAEFPKEGPSILRIQQVVRGDSAAYFCASSNLRLAGGADTQYFGPGTRLTVL.

CDR3 DNA, as far as it was read: TGTGCCAGTAGTCCTCAGACTAGCTCCTCCTACAATGAG. This encodes CASSPQTSSSYNE. The full CDR3 protein is CASSPQTSSSYNEQFF. This chain connects TRBV19 to TRBJ2-1, with 7 bases aligning to TRBD2. The missing CDR3 end, 3 residues past where the read stops, is filled in from the germline J gene. Trimming at V came to 5 bases and at J to 0 bases, leaving 7 bases not matched to a gene. CDR3 size: 16 residues. The germline gives CDR1 LNHDA, CDR2 SQIVND (reference sequence).

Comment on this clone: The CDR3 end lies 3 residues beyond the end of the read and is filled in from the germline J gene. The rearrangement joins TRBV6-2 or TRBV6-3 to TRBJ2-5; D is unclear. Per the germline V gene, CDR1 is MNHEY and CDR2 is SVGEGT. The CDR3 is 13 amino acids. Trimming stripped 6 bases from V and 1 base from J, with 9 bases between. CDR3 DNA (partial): TGTGCCAGCAGGTCCCAGGTCCAAGAGACC. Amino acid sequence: CASRSQVQET. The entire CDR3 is CASRSQVQETQYF.

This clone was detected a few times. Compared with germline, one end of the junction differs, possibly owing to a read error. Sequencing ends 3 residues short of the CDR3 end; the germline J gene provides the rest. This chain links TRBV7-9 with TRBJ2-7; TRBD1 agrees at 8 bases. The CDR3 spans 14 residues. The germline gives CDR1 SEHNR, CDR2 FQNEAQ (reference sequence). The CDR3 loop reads CASNQGGQAYEQYF. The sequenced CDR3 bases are TGTGCGAGCAACCAGGGGGGACAGGCCTACGAG.

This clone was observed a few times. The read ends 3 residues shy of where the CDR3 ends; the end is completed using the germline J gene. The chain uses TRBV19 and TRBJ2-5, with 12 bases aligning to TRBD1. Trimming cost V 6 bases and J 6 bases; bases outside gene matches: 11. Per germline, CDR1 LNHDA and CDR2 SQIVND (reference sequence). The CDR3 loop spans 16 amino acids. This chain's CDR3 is CASSSLGTGGRQTQYF. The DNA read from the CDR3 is TGTGCCAGTAGCTCCCTCGGGACAGGGGGCCGGCAGACC.

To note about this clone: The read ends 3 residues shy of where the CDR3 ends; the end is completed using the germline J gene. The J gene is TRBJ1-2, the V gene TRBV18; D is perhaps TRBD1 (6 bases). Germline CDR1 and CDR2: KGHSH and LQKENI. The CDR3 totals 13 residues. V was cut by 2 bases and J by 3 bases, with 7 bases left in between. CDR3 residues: CASSPGGHYGYTF. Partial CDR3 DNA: TGTGCCAGCTCACCAGGGGGCCACTATGGC.

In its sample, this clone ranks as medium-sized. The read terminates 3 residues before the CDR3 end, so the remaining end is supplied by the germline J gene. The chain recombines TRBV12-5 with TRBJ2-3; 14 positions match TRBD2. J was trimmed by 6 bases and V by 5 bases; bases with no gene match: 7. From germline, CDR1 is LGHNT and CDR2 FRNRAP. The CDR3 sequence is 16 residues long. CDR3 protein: CASGPGLAGVADTQYF. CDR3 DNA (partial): TGTGCTAGTGGTCCGGGACTAGCGGGAGTTGCGGATACG.

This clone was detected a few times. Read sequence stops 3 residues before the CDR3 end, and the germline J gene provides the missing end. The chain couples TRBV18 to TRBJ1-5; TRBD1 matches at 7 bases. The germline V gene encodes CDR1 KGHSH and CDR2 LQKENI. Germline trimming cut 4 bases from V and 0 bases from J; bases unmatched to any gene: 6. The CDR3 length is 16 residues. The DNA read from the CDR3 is TGTGCCAGCTCACTGGGACAGTTATATAGCAATCAGCCC. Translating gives CASSLGQLYSNQP. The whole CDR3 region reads CASSLGQLYSNQPQHF.

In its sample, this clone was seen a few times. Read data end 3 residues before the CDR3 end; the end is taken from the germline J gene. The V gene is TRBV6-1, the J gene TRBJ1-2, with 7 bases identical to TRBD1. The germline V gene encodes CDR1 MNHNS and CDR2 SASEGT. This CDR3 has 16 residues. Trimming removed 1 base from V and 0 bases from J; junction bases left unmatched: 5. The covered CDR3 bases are TGTGCCAGCAGTGAAGGGGGGACAGCGTCTAACTATGGC. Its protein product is CASSEGGTASNYG. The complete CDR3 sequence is CASSEGGTASNYGYTF.